The clone carrying this T cell receptor (beta chain) was seen many times. By quantitative 5'-RACE with molecular barcodes, the TCR beta libraries were made. A single record per CDR3 protein comes from TCRdb applying MiXCR to the 5' RACE reads. Of 150,000 to 200,000 distinct CDR3 sequences listed, over 15% are singletons. The entry originates in a study of CD8 T cells in ankylosing spondylitis. The CDR3 contains 11 residues. The germline V and J ends were trimmed by 8 bases and 8 bases, with 9 bases remaining between them. The TCR comes from a male donor aged 10-29 years with ankylosing spondylitis or in good health (not recorded which). The sequenced sample was blood, either unsorted or a sorted T cell fraction (not recorded which). The rearrangement links TRBV12-3 or TRBV12-4 to TRBJ2-2; the D is unclear. The chain's CDR3 is CASGVAGELFF. The CDR3 DNA sequence: TGTGCCAGCGGGGTTGCAGGGGAGCTGTTTTTT.